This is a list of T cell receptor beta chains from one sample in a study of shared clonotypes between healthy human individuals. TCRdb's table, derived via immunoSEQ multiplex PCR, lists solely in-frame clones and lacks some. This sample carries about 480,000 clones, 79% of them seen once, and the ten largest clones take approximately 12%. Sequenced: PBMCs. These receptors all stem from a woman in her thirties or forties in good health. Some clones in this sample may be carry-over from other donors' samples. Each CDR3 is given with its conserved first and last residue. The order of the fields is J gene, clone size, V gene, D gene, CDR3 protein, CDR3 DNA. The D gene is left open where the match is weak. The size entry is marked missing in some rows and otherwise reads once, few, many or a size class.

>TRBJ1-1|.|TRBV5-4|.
CASSFGTEAFF
TGTGCCAGCAGCTTCGGCACTGAAGCTTTCTTT
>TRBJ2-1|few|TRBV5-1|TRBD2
CASSLAGTSGSWDEQFF
TGCGCCAGCAGCTTGGCCGGTACTAGCGGGAGTTGGGATGAGCAGTTCTTC
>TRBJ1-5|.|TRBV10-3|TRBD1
CAIRTGANQPQHF
TGTGCCATCAGGACAGGGGCTAATCAGCCCCAGCATTTT
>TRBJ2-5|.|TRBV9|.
CASSVSTSTGQETQYF
TGTGCCAGCAGCGTATCGACCTCGACCGGCCAAGAGACCCAGTACTTC
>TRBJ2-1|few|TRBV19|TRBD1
CASLAGQGIHNEQFF
TGTGCCAGTTTGGCAGGACAGGGGATTCACAATGAGCAGTTCTTC
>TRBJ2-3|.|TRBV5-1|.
CASSLRPQELDTQYF
TGCGCCAGCAGTCTGCGGCCCCAGGAATTAGATACGCAGTATTTT
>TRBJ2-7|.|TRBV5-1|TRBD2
CASSGTIPYEQYF
TGCGCCAGCAGCGGGACTATCCCCTACGAGCAGTACTTC
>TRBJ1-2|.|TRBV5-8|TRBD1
CASSTGQNYGYTF
TGTGCCAGCAGCACGGGACAGAACTATGGCTACACCTTC
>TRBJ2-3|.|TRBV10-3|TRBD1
CAISEVSDRRDTQYF
TGTGCCATCAGTGAGGTCTCGGACAGGCGGGATACGCAGTATTTT
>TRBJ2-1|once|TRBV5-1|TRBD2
CASSWQGLAGNNEQFF
TGCGCCAGCAGCTGGCAGGGACTAGCGGGTAACAATGAGCAGTTCTTC
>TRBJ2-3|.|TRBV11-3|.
CASSLGATGGIADTQYF
TGTGCCAGCAGCTTAGGGGCCACGGGGGGCATAGCGGATACGCAGTATTTT
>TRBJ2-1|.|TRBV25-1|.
CASSEPPGDRNEQFF
TGTGCCAGCAGTGAGCCCCCGGGCGACCGCAATGAGCAGTTCTTC
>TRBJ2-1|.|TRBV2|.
CASSPIRDPARGEQFF
TGTGCCAGCAGTCCGATTCGGGACCCGGCGCGGGGTGAGCAGTTCTTC
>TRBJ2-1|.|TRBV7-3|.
CASSLGGGNYNEQFF
TGTGCCAGCAGCTTAGGAGGGGGGAACTACAATGAGCAGTTCTTC
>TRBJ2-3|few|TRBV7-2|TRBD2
CASSLSGMVTDTQYF
TGTGCCAGCAGCCTTAGCGGGATGGTCACAGATACGCAGTATTTT
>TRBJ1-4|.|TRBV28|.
CASFDISSEKLFF
TGTGCCAGCTTCGACATCAGTTCCGAAAAACTGTTTTTT
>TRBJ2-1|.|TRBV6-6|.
CASSRGGSNEQFF
TGTGCCAGCAGTCGGGGAGGATCCAATGAGCAGTTCTTC
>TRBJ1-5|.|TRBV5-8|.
CASSFRTNSNQPQHF
TGTGCCAGCAGCTTTCGGACTAATAGCAATCAGCCCCAGCATTTT
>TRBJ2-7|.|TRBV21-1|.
CASKRGLFPYEQYF
TGTGCCAGCAAACGTGGACTGTTCCCCTACGAGCAGTACTTC
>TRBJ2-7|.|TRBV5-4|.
CASSLGKVYEQYF
TGTGCCAGCAGCTTGGGTAAAGTATACGAGCAGTACTTC
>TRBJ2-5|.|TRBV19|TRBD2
CASSAPTVAGAETQYF
TGTGCCAGTAGTGCCCCGACGGTAGCGGGAGCCGAGACCCAGTACTTC
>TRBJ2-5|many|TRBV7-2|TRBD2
CASLARGLGETQYF
TGTGCCAGCCTCGCGCGGGGGTTGGGAGAGACCCAGTACTTC
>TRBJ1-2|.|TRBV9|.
CASSATPNYGYTF
TGTGCCAGCAGCGCGACACCTAACTATGGCTACACCTTC
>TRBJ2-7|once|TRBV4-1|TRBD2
CASSRGLAGNLYEQYF
TGCGCCAGCAGCCGCGGACTAGCGGGAAACCTCTACGAGCAGTACTTC
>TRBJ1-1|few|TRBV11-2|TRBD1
CASSLRQGENTEAFF
TGTGCCAGCAGCCTCCGACAGGGGGAGAACACTGAAGCTTTCTTT
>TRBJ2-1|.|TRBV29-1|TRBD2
CSVAGLAGRYNEQFF
TGCAGCGTTGCGGGGCTAGCGGGACGCTACAATGAGCAGTTCTTC